This TCR beta chain was observed in a study of blood T cell repertoires in COVID-19. This CDR3 comprises 14 residues. CDR1 and CDR2 from the germline V gene are MNHNY and SVGAGI (reference sequence). Deletions cut 10 bases from V and 7 bases from J, with 22 bases between. The participants were between about 18 and 89 years old and came from roughly 24 US areas. Cohorts were assigned according to the clinical history that participants reported. Assay: immunoSEQ multiplex PCR; the TCRdb copy retains only in-frame clones and omits some. This table holds approximately 300,000 clones, around 92% found once.

V usage is TRBV6-6 and J usage is TRBJ1-2; no definite D call. This clonotype was obtained from a woman aged 25 to 39 who had recovered from COVID-19. The sequenced material came from PBMCs or T cells enriched from blood (not recorded which). CDR3 region: CATTGSNAASGYTF. DNA of the CDR3: TGTGCCACCACCGGTTCTAATGCGGCGAGTGGCTACACCTTC.